A selection of T cell receptor beta chains follows, all from one sample in a study of T-cell memory formation after mild COVID-19. TCRdb re-called the 5' RACE reads with MiXCR, one entry per CDR3 protein. This sample carries about 250,000 distinct CDR3 sequences, roughly 14% of them seen once, and the ten largest clones take 2.1%. The sample was PBMCs or a T cell subset sorted from them (not recorded which). The receptors originated from an adult woman who had mild COVID-19 (a few samples of this study predate the infection). Cell type and time point are not known. CDR3s include the opening cysteine and the closing phenylalanine or tryptophan. The D gene is left open where the match is weak. Expanded clones get a size class; other rows say once, few or many, or leave the size out.

>TRBJ1-2|.|TRBV6-5|few
CASSSPTGNMGYTF
TGTGCCAGCAGTTCACCAACGGGGAATATGGGCTACACCTTC
>TRBJ2-5|TRBD1|TRBV2|few
CASSDRTGEETQYF
TGTGCCAGCAGTGATAGGACAGGAGAAGAGACCCAGTACTTC
>TRBJ2-5|TRBD1|TRBV10-3|few
CAISEPLGTGQETQYF
TGTGCCATCAGTGAGCCACTAGGGACAGGGCAAGAGACCCAGTACTTC
>TRBJ2-7|TRBD2|TRBV3-1|few
CASSQDLLAGSYEQYF
TGTGCCAGCAGCCAAGATTTACTAGCGGGGTCCTACGAGCAGTACTTC
>TRBJ2-3|.|TRBV2|.
CASSDPGRGADTQYF
TGTGCCAGCAGTGACCCAGGGAGGGGGGCAGATACGCAGTATTTT
>TRBJ1-5|.|TRBV5-1|.
CASSLGGPGQPQHF
TGCGCCAGCAGCTTGGGAGGGCCCGGGCAGCCCCAGCATTTT
>TRBJ2-1|TRBD2|TRBV30|.
CAWSATLAGGYNEQFF
TGTGCCTGGAGTGCGACCCTAGCGGGGGGATACAATGAGCAGTTCTTC
>TRBJ2-7|TRBD2|TRBV7-2|.
CASSLARTSGRLEYF
TGTGCCAGCAGCTTAGCGCGTACGAGCGGGAGATTAGAGTACTTC
>TRBJ2-5|.|TRBV21-1|.
CASSKGAGELETQYF
TGTGCCAGCAGCAAAGGGGCGGGGGAGCTTGAGACCCAGTACTTC
>TRBJ2-1|.|TRBV20-1|.
CSALHSSGGNEQFF
TGCAGTGCGTTACACTCAAGTGGCGGCAATGAGCAGTTCTTC
>TRBJ2-5|.|TRBV5-1|few
CASSWGQRQETQYF
TGCGCCAGCAGCTGGGGACAAAGGCAAGAGACCCAGTACTTC
>TRBJ2-3|.|TRBV7-3|few
CASSLKPGDTQYF
TGTGCCAGCAGCTTAAAACCTGGGGATACGCAGTATTTT
>TRBJ2-1|TRBD1|TRBV7-2|few
CASSLAGGTGVYEQFF
TGTGCCAGCAGCTTAGCGGGGGGGACAGGGGTCTATGAGCAGTTCTTC
>TRBJ1-1|.|TRBV12-3/TRBV12-4|few
CASRSGLPVRTEAFF
TGTGCCAGCAGGTCGGGACTACCGGTGAGGACTGAAGCTTTCTTT
>TRBJ2-3|TRBD2|TRBV6-2/TRBV6-3|.
CASSRLANVGDTQYF
TGTGCCAGCAGCAGACTAGCGAACGTGGGAGATACGCAGTATTTT
>TRBJ1-4|.|TRBV4-3|.
CASSQVLRVGEKLFF
TGCGCCAGCAGCCAAGTTTTAAGGGTTGGAGAAAAACTGTTTTTT
>TRBJ2-7|.|TRBV10-3|few
CAISVGSSYEQYF
TGTGCCATCAGTGTTGGGAGCTCCTACGAGCAGTACTTC
>TRBJ2-7|.|TRBV28|many
CASSLGEEQYF
TGTGCCAGCAGTTTAGGGGAGGAGCAGTACTTC
>TRBJ2-1|TRBD2|TRBV4-1|.
CASSQDRASGVYEQFF
TGCGCCAGCAGCCAAGATAGGGCTAGCGGGGTCTATGAGCAGTTCTTC
>TRBJ2-3|.|TRBV5-1|.
CASRTGTPYTDTQYF
TGCGCCAGCAGGACCGGGACACCCTACACAGATACGCAGTATTTT
>TRBJ1-1|TRBD1|TRBV18|few
CASSLGTGTTEAFF
TGTGCCAGCTCACTCGGGACAGGGACCACTGAAGCTTTCTTT
>TRBJ1-2|.|TRBV24-1|few
CATSDEGNYGYTF
TGTGCCACCAGTGATGAGGGGAACTATGGCTACACCTTC